This TCR beta chain was obtained from a study of blood T cell repertoires in COVID-19. Repertoires were generated with immunoSEQ multiplex PCR, while TCRdb's copy carries only in-frame clones and drops some. The data show 200,000 to 250,000 clones, roughly 80% seen once. With 3 bases clipped from V and 8 bases from J, the junction kept 1 base outside the gene matches. Germline V CDR1 and CDR2: SGHTA, FQGNSA. This CDR3 has 12 amino acids. Comment on this clone: Other DNA sequences within the sample encode an identical CDR3.

The sample was peripheral blood. The V gene is TRBV7-2, the J gene TRBJ1-2; 9 nucleotides agree with TRBD1. The origin of this receptor is a woman over 75 with COVID-19, enrolled during active disease. CDR3 bases: TGTGCCAGCAGCTTGACAGGGGGAGGCTACACCTTC. It is translated as CASSLTGGGYTF.